This record concerns one T cell receptor (beta chain) sequence. The data were produced by immunoSEQ multiplex PCR, yet TCRdb's version contains in-frame clones alone and is incomplete. The profile shows around 260,000 clones, roughly 80% of them singletons. The CDR3 runs to 14 residues. The V end was cut by 0 bases, the J end by 6 bases, with 6 bases between. Germline CDR1 LGHDT, CDR2 YNNKEL (reference sequence). This specimen belongs to a study of blood T cell repertoires in COVID-19. The receptor's source is a person aged 70 to 79 with COVID-19, enrolled during active disease. This chain joins TRBV3-1 (or the pseudogene TRBV3-2) and TRBJ1-6; D gene ambiguous. Source material: peripheral blood. The CDR3 sequence: CASSQDNSNSPLHF. CDR3 sequence (DNA): TGTGCCAGCAGCCAAGATAACAGTAATTCACCCCTCCACTTT.